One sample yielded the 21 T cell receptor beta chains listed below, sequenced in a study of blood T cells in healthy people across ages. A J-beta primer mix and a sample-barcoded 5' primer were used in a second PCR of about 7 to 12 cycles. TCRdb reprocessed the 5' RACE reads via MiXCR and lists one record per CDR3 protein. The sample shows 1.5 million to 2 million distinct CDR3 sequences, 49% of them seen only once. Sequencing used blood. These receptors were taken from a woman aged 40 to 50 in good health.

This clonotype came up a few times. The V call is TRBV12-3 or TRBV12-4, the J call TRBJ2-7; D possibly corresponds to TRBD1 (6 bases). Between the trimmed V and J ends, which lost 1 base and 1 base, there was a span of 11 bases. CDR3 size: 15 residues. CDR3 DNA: TGTGCCAGCAGTTTAGAGGGACAACAATCCTACGAGCAGTACTTC. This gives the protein CASSLEGQQSYEQYF.

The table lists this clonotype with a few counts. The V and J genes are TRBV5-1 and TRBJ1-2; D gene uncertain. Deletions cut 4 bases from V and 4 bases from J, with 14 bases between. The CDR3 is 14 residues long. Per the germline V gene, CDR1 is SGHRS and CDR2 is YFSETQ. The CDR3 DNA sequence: TGCGCCAGCAGCGAGAGACCGAACTCCTATGGCTACACCTTC. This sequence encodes CASSERPNSYGYTF.

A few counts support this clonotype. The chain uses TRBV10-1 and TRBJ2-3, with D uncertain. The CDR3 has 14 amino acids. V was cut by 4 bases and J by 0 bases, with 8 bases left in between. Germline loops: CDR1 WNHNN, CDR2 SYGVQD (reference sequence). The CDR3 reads CASSGAASTDTQYF. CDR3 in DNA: TGCGCCAGCAGTGGAGCAGCTAGCACAGATACGCAGTATTTT.

CDR3 nucleotide sequence: TGTGCCAGCAGCTTAGTGGGCCAGGAGCAGTACTTC. Amino acid sequence: CASSLVGQEQYF. This rearrangement joins TRBV7-6 to TRBJ2-7; D is uncertain. V gave up 1 base and J gave up 7 bases, with 8 bases separating them. The CDR3 has 12 amino acids. Germline V CDR1 and CDR2: SGHVS, FNYEAQ.

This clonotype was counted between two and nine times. CDR3 nucleotides: TGTGCCAGCAGTGACGGACTTCAGTTCTTC. Protein product: CASSDGLQFF. The rearrangement uses TRBV6-1 and TRBJ2-1, with a possible D match to TRBD2 (5 bases). Per germline, CDR1 MNHNS and CDR2 SASEGT. Trimming shortened V by 3 bases and J by 13 bases, and 7 bases separated the two germline ends. CDR3 size: 10 residues.

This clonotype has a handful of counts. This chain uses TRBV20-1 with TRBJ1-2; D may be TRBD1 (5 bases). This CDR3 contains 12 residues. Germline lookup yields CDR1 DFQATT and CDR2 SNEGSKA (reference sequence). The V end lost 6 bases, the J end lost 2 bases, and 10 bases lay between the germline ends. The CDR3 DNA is TGCAGTGCCCTCGAGGGGAACTATGGCTACACCTTC. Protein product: CSALEGNYGYTF.

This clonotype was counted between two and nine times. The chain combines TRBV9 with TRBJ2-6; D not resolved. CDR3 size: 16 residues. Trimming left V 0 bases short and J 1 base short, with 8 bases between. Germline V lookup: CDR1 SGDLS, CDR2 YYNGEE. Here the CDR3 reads CASSVGMGSGANVLTF. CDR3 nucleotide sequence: TGTGCCAGCAGCGTAGGGATGGGGTCTGGGGCCAACGTCCTGACTTTC.

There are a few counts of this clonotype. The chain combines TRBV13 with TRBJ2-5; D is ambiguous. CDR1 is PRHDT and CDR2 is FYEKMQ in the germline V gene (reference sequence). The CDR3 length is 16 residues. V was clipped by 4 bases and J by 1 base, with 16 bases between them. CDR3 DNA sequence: TGTGCCAGCAGCTCAACGGCGGTAGGAACCCAAGAGACCCAGTACTTC. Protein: CASSSTAVGTQETQYF.

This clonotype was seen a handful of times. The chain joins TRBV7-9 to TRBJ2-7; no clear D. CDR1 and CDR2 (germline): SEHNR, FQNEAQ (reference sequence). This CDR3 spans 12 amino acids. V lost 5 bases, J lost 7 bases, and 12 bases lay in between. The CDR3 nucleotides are TGTGCCAGCAGCCCAAGGGCCTGGGAGCAGTACTTC. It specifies CASSPRAWEQYF. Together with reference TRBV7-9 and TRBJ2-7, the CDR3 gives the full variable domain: DTGVSQNPRHKITKRGQNVTFRCDPISEHNRLYWYRQTLGQGPEFLTYFQNEAQLEKSRLLSDRFSAERPKGSFSTLEIQRTEQGDSAMYLCASSPRAWEQYFGPGTRLTVT.

This chain's CDR3 is CATSGGYGTQYF. In DNA, the CDR3 is TGTGCCACTAGCGGGGGTTACGGGACCCAGTACTTC. The chain joins TRBV15 to TRBJ2-5, with 9 bases matching TRBD2. V trimming: 9 bases; J trimming: 7 bases; junction bases outside the gene matches: 6. CDR1 LNHNV and CDR2 YYDKDF come from the germline V gene (reference sequence). The CDR3 has 12 amino acids. The variable domain in full, completed from reference TRBV15 and TRBJ2-5, reads DAMVIQNPRYQVTQFGKPVTLSCSQTLNHNVMYWYQQKSSQAPKLLFHYYDKDFNNEADTPDNFQSRRPNTSFCFLDIRSPGLGDTAMYLCATSGGYGTQYFGPGTRLLVL.

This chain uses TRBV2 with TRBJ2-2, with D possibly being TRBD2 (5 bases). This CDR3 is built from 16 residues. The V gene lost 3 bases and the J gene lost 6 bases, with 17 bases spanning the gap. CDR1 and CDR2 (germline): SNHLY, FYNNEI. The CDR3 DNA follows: TGTGCCAGCAGTGAGAGTAGCCCTAGCTGGGCCGGGGAGCTGTTTTTT. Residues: CASSESSPSWAGELFF. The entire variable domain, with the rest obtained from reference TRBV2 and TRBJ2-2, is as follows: EPEVTQTPSHQVTQMGQEVILRCVPISNHLYFYWYRQILGQKVEFLVSFYNNEISEKSEIFDDQFSVERPDGSNFTLKIRSTKLEDSAMYFCASSESSPSWAGELFFGEGSRLTVL.

CDR3 in amino acids: CASSLSGGAPEQFF. CDR3 in DNA: TGTGCCAGCAGCCTTAGCGGGGGGGCCCCTGAGCAGTTCTTC. V and J are TRBV12-3 or TRBV12-4 and TRBJ2-1, with TRBD2 matching over 11 bases. The length of the CDR3 is 14 residues. V trimming: 6 bases; J trimming: 9 bases; junction bases outside the gene matches: 7.

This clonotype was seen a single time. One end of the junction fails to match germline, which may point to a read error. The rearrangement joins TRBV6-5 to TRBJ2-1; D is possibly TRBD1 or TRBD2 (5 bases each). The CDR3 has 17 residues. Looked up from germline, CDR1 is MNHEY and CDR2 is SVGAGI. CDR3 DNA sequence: TGTGCCAGCAGTTACGGGAGACAGCCTAGCTCCTACGATGAGCAGTTCTTC. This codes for CASSYGRQPSSYDEQFF.

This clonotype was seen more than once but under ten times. The CDR3 DNA follows: TGCGCCAGCAGCGAGGACAGGGTATCCTACAATGAGCAGTTCTTC. Protein: CASSEDRVSYNEQFF. The chain recombines TRBV4-3 with TRBJ2-1; TRBD1 aligns across 8 bases. Germline V gene lookup returns CDR1 LGHNA and CDR2 YSLEER. CDR3 length: 15 residues. J lost 1 base, V lost 5 bases, and 4 bases had no gene match.

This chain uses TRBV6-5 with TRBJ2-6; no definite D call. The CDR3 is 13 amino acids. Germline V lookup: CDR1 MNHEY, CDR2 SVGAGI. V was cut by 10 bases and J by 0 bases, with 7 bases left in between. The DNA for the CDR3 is TGTGCCACGCGGATCTCTGGGGCCAACGTCCTGACTTTC. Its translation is CATRISGANVLTF.

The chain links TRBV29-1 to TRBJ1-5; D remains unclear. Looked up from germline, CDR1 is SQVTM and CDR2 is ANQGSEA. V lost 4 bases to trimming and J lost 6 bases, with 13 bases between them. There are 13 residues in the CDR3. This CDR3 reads CSVGPGFGQPQHF. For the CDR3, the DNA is TGCAGCGTTGGGCCGGGGTTCGGTCAGCCCCAGCATTTT.

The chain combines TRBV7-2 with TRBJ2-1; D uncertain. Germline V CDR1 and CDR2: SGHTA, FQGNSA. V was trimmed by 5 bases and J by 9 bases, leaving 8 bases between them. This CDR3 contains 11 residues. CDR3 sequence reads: CASSDGFEQFF. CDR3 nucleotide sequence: TGTGCCAGCAGCGACGGTTTTGAGCAGTTCTTC. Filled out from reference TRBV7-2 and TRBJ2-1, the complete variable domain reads GAGVSQSPSNKVTEKGKDVELRCDPISGHTALYWYRQSLGQGLEFLIYFQGNSAPDKSGLPSDRFSAERTGGSVSTLTIQRTQQEDSAVYLCASSDGFEQFFGPGTRLTVL.

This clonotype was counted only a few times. For the CDR3, the DNA is TGTGCCAGCACGGTGATACGGGTCCCGAACCAAGAGACCCAGTACTTC. Translation: CASTVIRVPNQETQYF. This sequence joins TRBV27 and TRBJ2-5; D not resolved. This CDR3 is built from 16 residues. V was pared by 7 bases and J by 0 bases, with 18 bases between. Germline lookup yields CDR1 MNHEY and CDR2 SMNVEV (reference sequence).

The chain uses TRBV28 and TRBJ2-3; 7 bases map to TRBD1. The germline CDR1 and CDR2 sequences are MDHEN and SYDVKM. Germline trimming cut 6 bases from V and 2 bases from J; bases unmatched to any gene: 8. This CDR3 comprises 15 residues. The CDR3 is CASSTPGQTTDTQYF. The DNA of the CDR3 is TGTGCCAGCAGCACCCCGGGACAGACCACAGATACGCAGTATTTT.

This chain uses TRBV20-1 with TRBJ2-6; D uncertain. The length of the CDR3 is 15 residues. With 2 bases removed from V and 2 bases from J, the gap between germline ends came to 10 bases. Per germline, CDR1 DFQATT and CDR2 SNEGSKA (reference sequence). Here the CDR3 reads CSARKRSPGANVLTF. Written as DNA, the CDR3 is TGCAGTGCTAGAAAAAGGTCCCCTGGGGCCAACGTCCTGACTTTC.

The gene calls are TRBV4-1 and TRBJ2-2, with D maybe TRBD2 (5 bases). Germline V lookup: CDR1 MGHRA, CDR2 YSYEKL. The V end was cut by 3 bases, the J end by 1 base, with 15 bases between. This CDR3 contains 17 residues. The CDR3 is CASSHATRGMNTGELFF. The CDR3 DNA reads TGCGCCAGCAGCCATGCTACGAGAGGGATGAACACCGGGGAGCTGTTTTTT.